Below are 18 T cell receptor beta chains sequenced from a single sample in a study of blood T cell repertoires in COVID-19. The method was immunoSEQ multiplex PCR; TCRdb's version includes in-frame clones alone and lacks a portion of them. The sample shows tens of thousands of clones, 80% of them seen only once. The specimen sequenced was peripheral blood. Receptors were obtained from a woman aged 70-85 years with acute or convalescent COVID-19.

This chain links TRBV11-2 with TRBJ2-3; D perhaps matches TRBD1 (6 bases). Germline V gene lookup returns CDR1 SGHAT and CDR2 FQNNGV. This CDR3 spans 16 amino acids. V was clipped by 1 base and J by 0 bases, with 11 bases between them. The CDR3 bases are TGTGCCAGCAGCTTAGGGGTGGGGGCAAGCACAGATACGCAGTATTTT. It translates to CASSLGVGASTDTQYF.

This chain links TRBV5-6 with TRBJ2-7; TRBD2 agrees at 8 bases. Germline values: CDR1 SGHDT, CDR2 YYEEEE. V lost 0 bases and J lost 1; bases outside the gene matches: 6. This CDR3 is built from 16 residues. CDR3 sequence reads: CASSLVGGGPSYEQYF. The CDR3 bases are TGTGCCAGCAGCTTGGTTGGCGGGGGGCCTTCCTACGAGCAGTACTTC.

V usage is TRBV6-5 and J usage is TRBJ1-5; the D gene is possibly TRBD1 (5 bases). The CDR3 runs 15 residues. V lost 5 bases, J lost 0 bases, and 11 bases lay in between. CDR1 MNHEY and CDR2 SVGAGI come from the germline V gene. CDR3 protein: CASSRDSYSNQPQHF. For the CDR3, the DNA is TGTGCCAGCAGTCGCGACAGCTATAGCAATCAGCCCCAGCATTTT.

This chain links TRBV7-8 with TRBJ2-2, with 10 bases identical to TRBD2. This CDR3 has 15 residues. CDR1 and CDR2 from the germline V gene are SGHVS and FQNEAQ. J lost 6 bases, V lost 2 bases, and 3 bases had no gene match. For the CDR3, the DNA is TGTGCCAGCAGCTTACTAGCGGGGGCCGCCGGGGAGCTGTTTTTT. This sequence encodes CASSLLAGAAGELFF.

The chain carries TRBV28 and TRBJ1-2; D is unresolved. Germline loops: CDR1 MDHEN, CDR2 SYDVKM. Trimming left V 7 bases short and J 5 bases short, with 14 bases between. The CDR3 has 13 residues. CDR3 DNA: TGTGCCAGCACCCGACAACTGTCTTATGGCTACACCTTC. Amino acids: CASTRQLSYGYTF.

This clone appeared a few times. This rearrangement joins TRBV29-1 to TRBJ1-2, with D possibly being TRBD1 (6 bases). V was clipped by 5 bases and J by 4 bases, with 17 bases between them. Germline V lookup: CDR1 SQVTM, CDR2 ANQGSEA. The CDR3 sequence is 14 residues long. In DNA, the CDR3 is TGCAGCGTTTCTCCAGACAGGCCCCCCTATGGCTACACCTTC. This gives the protein CSVSPDRPPYGYTF.

This clone was found once. V is TRBV11-3 and J is TRBJ1-3; D is unclear. CDR1 SGHNT and CDR2 YENEEA come from the germline V gene. The CDR3 covers 11 residues. Trimming stripped 5 bases from V and 8 bases from J, with 7 bases between. CDR3 nucleotide sequence: TGTGCCAGCAGCCGGGAGGACACCATATATTTT. Its translation: CASSREDTIYF. The variable domain in full, completed from reference TRBV11-3 and TRBJ1-3, reads EAGVVQSPRYKIIEKKQPVAFWCNPISGHNTLYWYLQNLGQGPELLIRYENEEAVDDSQLPKDRFSAERLKGVDSTLKIQPAELGDSAVYLCASSREDTIYFGEGSWLTVV.

J is TRBJ2-1 and V is TRBV19; 11 bases are shared with TRBD2. V lost 4 bases, J lost 7 bases, and 3 bases stayed unmatched. CDR3 length equals 14 residues. Germline CDR1 LNHDA, CDR2 SQIVND (reference sequence). The chain's CDR3 is CASSTRTSGNEQFF. The DNA for the CDR3 is TGTGCCAGTAGTACGCGGACTAGCGGGAATGAGCAGTTCTTC.

This clone was recorded once. The chain carries TRBV6-2 or TRBV6-3 and TRBJ2-1; 9 bases agree with TRBD2. Germline CDR1 and CDR2: MNHEY and SVGEGT. V was clipped by 4 bases and J by 8 bases; unmatched bases: 18. This CDR3 is built from 18 residues. The CDR3 region has the DNA TGTGCCAGCAGTTCCGCATCCTTTAGCGGGGGCCTTTGGTATGAGCAGTTCTTC. This encodes CASSSASFSGGLWYEQFF.

The V call is TRBV5-5, the J call TRBJ1-6; 8 positions agree with TRBD1. Trimming at V came to 2 bases and at J to 5 bases, leaving 9 bases not matched to a gene. CDR1 and CDR2 (germline): SGHKS, YYEKEE (reference sequence). The CDR3 is 17 residues long. CDR3: CASSFLPKGQDNSPLHF. The DNA for the CDR3 is TGTGCCAGCAGCTTCCTTCCAAAGGGACAGGATAATTCACCCCTCCACTTT.

The genes are TRBV3-1 (or the pseudogene TRBV3-2) and TRBJ2-7; D might be TRBD1 (5 bases). This CDR3 comprises 14 residues. Deletions cut 0 bases from V and 6 bases from J, with 12 bases between. CDR1 and CDR2 (germline): LGHDT, YNNKEL (reference sequence). CDR3 sequence reads: CASSQDRQGGEQYF. The CDR3 coding sequence is TGTGCCAGCAGCCAAGATCGGCAGGGTGGCGAGCAGTACTTC.

The chain links TRBV9 to TRBJ1-2, with D unclear. Germline values: CDR1 SGDLS, CDR2 YYNGEE. Trimming removed 0 bases from V and 6 bases from J, with 15 bases in between. The CDR3 has 15 amino acids. The CDR3 nucleotides are TGTGCCAGCAGCGTAGGAAGAGATTCTGTCCATGGCTACACCTTC. This encodes CASSVGRDSVHGYTF. The variable domain in full, with the rest retrieved from reference TRBV9 and TRBJ1-2, is DSGVTQTPKHLITATGQRVTLRCSPRSGDLSVYWYQQSLDQGLQFLIQYYNGEERAKGNILERFSAQQFPDLHSELNLSSLELGDSALYFCASSVGRDSVHGYTFGSGTRLTVV.

CDR3 in DNA: TGTGCCAGCAGACCACACCAGGGAAGGCAGCCCCAGCATTTT. Its translation: CASRPHQGRQPQHF. The chain recombines TRBV6-5 with TRBJ1-5; maybe TRBD1 (5 bases). Germline CDR1 and CDR2: MNHEY and SVGAGI. This CDR3 has 14 residues. The V end was cut by 6 bases, the J end by 7 bases, with 16 bases between.

V is TRBV6-5 and J is TRBJ2-1; 10 bases are a match to TRBD2. V shed 2 bases and J 10 bases; nucleotides not matched to a gene: 5. CDR3 length: 14 amino acids. Germline CDR1 and CDR2: MNHEY and SVGAGI. The CDR3 coding sequence is TGTGCCAGCAGTTACGTAGCGGGGGGTTCAGAGCAGTTCTTC. Its protein product is CASSYVAGGSEQFF.

There are a few counts of this clone. The CDR3, as DNA: TGTGCCAGCAGCTGGGGGACTTACTATGGCTACACCTTC. Its protein is CASSWGTYYGYTF. The chain recombines TRBV11-2 with TRBJ1-2, with D possibly TRBD1 on 5 matching bases. Germline loops: CDR1 SGHAT, CDR2 FQNNGV. The CDR3 is 13 residues long. V dropped 4 bases and J dropped 3 bases, with 9 bases sitting between them.

This clone was counted a single time. The chain carries TRBV6-4 and TRBJ1-1; D unresolved. Germline values: CDR1 MRHNA, CDR2 SNTAGT. The CDR3 length is 14 residues. Deletions cut 7 bases from V and 4 bases from J, with 16 bases between. The CDR3 loop is CASNRLWIITEAFF. In DNA form, the CDR3 reads TGTGCCAGCAACCGACTTTGGATAATCACTGAAGCTTTCTTT.

The chain is built from TRBV19 and TRBJ1-2; TRBD1 is a possible D gene (5 bases). The CDR3 is 15 amino acids. The V and J ends lost 7 bases and 4 bases respectively, with 19 bases between them. Germline CDR1 reads LNHDA; CDR2 reads SQIVND (reference sequence). This CDR3 is CASISSRAEIYGYTF. CDR3 bases: TGTGCCAGTATATCCTCCAGGGCGGAAATCTATGGCTACACCTTC.

This clone was found a few times. V is TRBV12-3 or TRBV12-4 and J is TRBJ2-7, with D unresolved. The V gene lost 3 bases and the J gene lost 3 bases, with 9 bases spanning the gap. This CDR3 has 13 residues. For the CDR3, the DNA is TGTGCCAGCAGTTTGGGTGGAGTCTACGAGCAGTACTTC. Translation gives CASSLGGVYEQYF.